This entry concerns a single T cell receptor beta chain. Antigen specificity is unknown. These data originate in a study of T-cell memory formation after mild COVID-19. Study-wide background: The two donors had largely donor-specific TCR clusters. Study observations and caveats: Proof of SARS-CoV-2 specificity was absent for the second-wave clones that crested on day 37. A balance of CD4 and CD8 characterized clones contracting day 15 to 85, whereas later expanders leaned CD4+.

From 5'RACE with constant-segment primers came TCR alpha and TCR beta cDNA libraries that carried sample barcodes and UMIs. TCRdb reprocessed the 5' RACE reads via MiXCR and lists one record per CDR3 protein. This sample has over 300,000 distinct CDR3 sequences, with approximately 22% found just once. CDR3 length: 15 amino acids. V lost 3 bases to trimming and J lost 4 bases, with 15 bases between them. The germline V gene encodes CDR1 SGHTA and CDR2 FQGNSA. The sequence was obtained from a man younger than 35 who had mild COVID-19 (a few samples of this study predate the infection). Cell type and time point are not known. The gene calls are TRBV7-2 and TRBJ1-2, with D unclear. Sequencing input: PBMCs or a T cell subset sorted from them (not recorded which). Here the CDR3 reads CASSLMRTEPYGYTF. Written as DNA, the CDR3 is TGTGCCAGCAGCTTGATGAGGACGGAGCCCTATGGCTACACCTTC. Together with reference TRBV7-2 and TRBJ1-2, the CDR3 gives the full variable domain: GAGVSQSPSNKVTEKGKDVELRCDPISGHTALYWYRQSLGQGLEFLIYFQGNSAPDKSGLPSDRFSAERTGGSVSTLTIQRTQQEDSAVYLCASSLMRTEPYGYTFGSGTRLTVV.